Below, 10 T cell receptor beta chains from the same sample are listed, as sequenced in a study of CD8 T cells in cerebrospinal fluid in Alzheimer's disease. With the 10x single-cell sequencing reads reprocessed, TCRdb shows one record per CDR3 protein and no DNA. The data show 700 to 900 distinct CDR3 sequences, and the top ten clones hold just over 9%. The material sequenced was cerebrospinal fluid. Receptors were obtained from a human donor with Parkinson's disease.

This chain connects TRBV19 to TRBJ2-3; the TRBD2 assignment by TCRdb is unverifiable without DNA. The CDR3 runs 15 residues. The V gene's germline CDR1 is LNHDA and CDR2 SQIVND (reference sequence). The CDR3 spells CASSIRAGGADTQYF. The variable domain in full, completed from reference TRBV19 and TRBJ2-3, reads DGGITQSPKYLFRKEGQNVTLSCEQNLNHDAMYWYRQDPGQGLRLIYYSQIVNDFQKGDIAEGYSVSREKKESFPLTVTSAQKNPTAFYLCASSIRAGGADTQYFGPGTRLTVL.

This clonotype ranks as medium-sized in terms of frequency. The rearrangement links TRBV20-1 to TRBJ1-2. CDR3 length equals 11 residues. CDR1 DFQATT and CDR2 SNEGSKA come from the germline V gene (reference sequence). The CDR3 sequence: CSARGGYGYTF.

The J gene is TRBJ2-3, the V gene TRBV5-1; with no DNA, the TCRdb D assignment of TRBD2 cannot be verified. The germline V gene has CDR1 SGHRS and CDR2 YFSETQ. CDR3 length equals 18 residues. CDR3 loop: CASSLNAGTSGSTDTQYF.

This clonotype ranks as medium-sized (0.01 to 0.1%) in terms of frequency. CDR3 region: CASRGESGTGELFF. V is TRBV2 and J is TRBJ2-2; TCRdb proposes TRBD1, but this gene call is untestable without DNA. CDR1 and CDR2 (germline): SNHLY, FYNNEI. The CDR3 consists of 14 residues. The full variable domain, in which reference TRBV2 and TRBJ2-2 provide the parts outside the CDR3, is EPEVTQTPSHQVTQMGQEVILRCVPISNHLYFYWYRQILGQKVEFLVSFYNNEISEKSEIFDDQFSVERPDGSNFTLKIRSTKLEDSAMYFCASRGESGTGELFFGEGSRLTVL.

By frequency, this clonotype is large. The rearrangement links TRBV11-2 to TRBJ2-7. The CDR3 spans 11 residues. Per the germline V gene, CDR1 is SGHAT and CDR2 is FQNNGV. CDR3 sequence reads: CASSANYEQYF.

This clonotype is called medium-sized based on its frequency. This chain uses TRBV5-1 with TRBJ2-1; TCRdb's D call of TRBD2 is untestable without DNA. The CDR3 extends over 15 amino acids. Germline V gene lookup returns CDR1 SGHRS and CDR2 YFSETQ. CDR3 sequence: CASSLVARPENEQFF.

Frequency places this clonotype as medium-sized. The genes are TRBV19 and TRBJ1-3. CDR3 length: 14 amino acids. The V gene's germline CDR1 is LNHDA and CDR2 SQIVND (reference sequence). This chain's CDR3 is CASSMRTRGNTIYF.

Here the CDR3 reads CASSYMTPIYEQYF. The rearrangement links TRBV6-2 or TRBV6-3 to TRBJ2-7. This CDR3 spans 14 amino acids. Germline values: CDR1 MNHEY, CDR2 SVGEGT.

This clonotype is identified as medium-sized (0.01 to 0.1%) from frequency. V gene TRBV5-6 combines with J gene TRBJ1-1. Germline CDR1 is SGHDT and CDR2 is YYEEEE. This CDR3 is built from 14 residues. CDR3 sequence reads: CASSLIGGITEAFF.

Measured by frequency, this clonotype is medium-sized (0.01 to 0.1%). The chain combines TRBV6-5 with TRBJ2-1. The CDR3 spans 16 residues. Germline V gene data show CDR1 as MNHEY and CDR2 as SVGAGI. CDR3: CASSYSRRGSYNEQFF.